A selection of T cell receptor beta chains follows, all from one sample in a study of PD-1 blockade in classical Hodgkin lymphoma. The table came from immunoSEQ multiplex PCR; TCRdb's copy has only in-frame clones and leaves some out. Here the sample spans some 100,000 clones, just under 95% being singletons. The specimen was peripheral blood mononuclear cells (PBMCs), collected at baseline. All receptors derive from a human donor with classical Hodgkin lymphoma. Each CDR3 is given with its conserved first and last residue. Each record gives: clone size, J gene, D gene, V gene, CDR3 protein, CDR3 DNA. A D gene is named only where the DNA matches it firmly. A row's size may be missing; if present it is once, few, many or a size class.

>.|TRBJ1-1|.|TRBV5-1
CASSLLQGGTEAFF
TGCGCCAGCAGCTTACTACAGGGTGGGACTGAAGCTTTCTTT
>once|TRBJ2-7|TRBD2|TRBV14
CASSGLGLSYGQYF
TGTGCCAGCAGCGGACTAGGACTCTCCTACGGGCAGTACTTC
>once|TRBJ1-6|TRBD1|TRBV4-2
CASSLTQQGIHPLHF
TGTGCCAGCAGCCTAACCCAACAGGGGATACATCCCCTCCACTTT
>once|TRBJ2-1|TRBD2|TRBV19
CASSICPASGRNDEQFF
TGTGCCAGTAGTATTTGCCCTGCTAGCGGGAGGAATGATGAGCAGTTCTTC
>.|TRBJ2-2|.|TRBV7-8
CAIPVRSTGELFF
TGTGCCATCCCCGTAAGGTCCACCGGGGAGCTGTTTTTT
>once|TRBJ2-1|TRBD2|TRBV19
CASSISPTSGSAFSYNEQFF
TGTGCCAGTAGTATCTCCCCGACTAGCGGGAGTGCCTTCTCCTACAATGAGCAGTTCTTC
>.|TRBJ1-5|.|TRBV4-1
CASSQESGSHLSNQPQHF
TGCGCCAGCAGCCAAGAGTCCGGGTCTCATCTTAGCAATCAGCCCCAGCATTTT
>.|TRBJ1-5|.|TRBV27
CASSDRKSTASEQPQHF
TGTGCCAGCAGTGATAGAAAGAGCACTGCCTCGGAACAGCCCCAGCATTTT
>.|TRBJ1-2|.|TRBV27
CASRPTETRYGYTF
TGTGCCAGCAGGCCGACAGAAACTCGTTATGGCTACACCTTC
>.|TRBJ2-3|TRBD1|TRBV28
CASSAGQGPDTQYF
TGTGCCAGCAGTGCGGGACAGGGACCAGATACGCAGTATTTT
>.|TRBJ2-7|.|TRBV14
CASSLNLQGPEQYF
TGTGCCAGCAGCCTAAATTTACAGGGTCCGGAGCAGTACTTC
>.|TRBJ2-3|TRBD1|TRBV27
CASSLDRGKDTQYF
TGTGCCAGCAGTCTGGACAGGGGGAAAGATACGCAGTATTTT
>.|TRBJ2-1|.|TRBV10-3
CAISDKEGAQFF
TGTGCCATCAGCGATAAAGAGGGAGCGCAGTTCTTC
>.|TRBJ2-7|.|TRBV10-2
CASSESGEQYF
TGCGCCAGCAGTGAGTCGGGCGAGCAGTACTTC
>.|TRBJ2-3|.|TRBV6-1
CASTVLGRTDTQYF
TGTGCCAGCACTGTACTAGGGCGCACAGATACGCAGTATTTT
>.|TRBJ2-3|.|TRBV7-2
CASSLDALGADTQYF
TGTGCCAGCAGCTTAGATGCGCTGGGAGCAGATACGCAGTATTTT
>.|TRBJ2-1|TRBD2|TRBV27
CASRAGGSYNEQFF
TGTGCCAGCAGGGCGGGAGGTTCCTACAATGAGCAGTTCTTC
>few|TRBJ2-3|TRBD2|TRBV10-3
CAISSGERDTQYF
TGTGCCATCAGTAGCGGGGAACGCGATACGCAGTATTTT
>.|TRBJ1-1|.|TRBV27
CASYYRGGGNTEAFF
TGTGCCAGCTATTACCGAGGTGGAGGAAACACTGAAGCTTTCTTT
>.|TRBJ2-7|.|TRBV27
CASSVQVTSYEQYF
TGTGCCAGCAGTGTACAGGTGACGAGCTACGAGCAGTACTTC
>.|TRBJ2-2|.|TRBV28
CASSFVWGQNTGELFF
TGTGCCAGCAGTTTTGTCTGGGGGCAGAACACCGGGGAGCTGTTTTTT
>.|TRBJ1-2|TRBD1|TRBV18
CASSRGDRYGYTF
TGTGCCAGTTCAAGAGGGGACAGGTATGGCTACACCTTC
>.|TRBJ2-1|TRBD2|TRBV7-9
CASSTPGLAGYEQFF
TGTGCCAGCAGCACGCCGGGACTAGCGGGCTATGAGCAGTTCTTC